The 17 T cell receptor beta chains below all came from one sample that was sequenced in a study of Ad26.COV2.S vaccination and SARS-CoV-2 variants. Clones were sequenced by immunoSEQ multiplex PCR, and TCRdb holds only the in-frame ones, with some missing. This sample carries approximately 340,000 clones, around 84% of them seen once, and the ten largest clones take less than 4%. Noted treatment: some 20 received Ad26.COV2.S at low or high dose, single or two shots; a few received placebo; per-sample allocation not given. The samples date from day 63 after the first vaccine or placebo injection. The source was peripheral blood, collected in a trial of Ad26.COV2.S vaccine versus placebo. The receptors here all came from a person between 18 and 65 years old who received the Ad26.COV2.S COVID-19 vaccine or a placebo.

The genes are TRBV28 and TRBJ1-2, with unresolved D. Trimming removed 4 bases from V and 5 bases from J, with 5 bases in between. From germline, CDR1 is MDHEN and CDR2 SYDVKM. The CDR3 is 11 residues long. The CDR3 sequence: CASSSTYGYTF. In DNA form, the CDR3 reads TGTGCCAGCAGTTCCACTTATGGCTACACCTTC.

The chain joins TRBV6-5 to TRBJ2-1, with D perhaps matching TRBD1 (6 bases). The germline V gene encodes CDR1 MNHEY and CDR2 SVGAGI. The CDR3 is 13 residues long. V was cut by 5 bases and J by 6 bases, with 11 bases left in between. The CDR3 DNA follows: TGTGCCAGCAGTCGCCGGGACATCAATGAGCAGTTCTTC. This gives the protein CASSRRDINEQFF.

This chain connects TRBV7-2 to TRBJ1-1, with no clear D. CDR1 is SGHTA, CDR2 FQGNSA, per germline. The CDR3 runs to 13 residues. Trimming removed 2 bases at V and 1 base at J, with 5 bases between. Here the CDR3 reads CASSLSSNTEAFF. The CDR3 DNA reads TGTGCCAGCAGCTTATCGTCGAACACTGAAGCTTTCTTT.

J is TRBJ1-4 and V is TRBV6-2 or TRBV6-3; D might be TRBD1 (5 bases). CDR1 is MNHEY, CDR2 SVGEGT, per germline. The CDR3 contains 15 residues. The V gene lost 5 bases and the J gene lost 5 bases, with 15 bases spanning the gap. The DNA for the CDR3 is TGTGCCAGCAGTACTACCGGGACGGTGAATGAAAAACTGTTTTTT. Protein product: CASSTTGTVNEKLFF.

Only one count was recorded for this clone. The rearrangement uses TRBV6-5 and TRBJ2-7; TRBD1 matches 9 bases. Germline V CDR1 and CDR2: MNHEY, SVGAGI. V lost 4 bases, J lost 2 bases, and 6 bases stayed unmatched. This CDR3 contains 15 residues. This CDR3 is CASSSRGQGTYEQYF. The CDR3 nucleotides read TGTGCCAGCAGTTCCCGGGGACAGGGAACCTACGAGCAGTACTTC.

This clone turned up a few times. The chain is built from TRBV7-9 and TRBJ1-3; D is possibly TRBD1 (6 bases). V was pared by 6 bases and J by 2 bases, with 20 bases between. The CDR3 is made up of 17 amino acids. Germline CDR1 is SEHNR and CDR2 is FQNEAQ (reference sequence). The CDR3 reads CASRGGPPGGPGNTIYF. The CDR3 nucleotides read TGTGCCAGCAGAGGGGGACCCCCAGGAGGTCCTGGAAACACCATATATTTT.

The CDR3 bases are TGTGCCAGCTTGGCCAGCGGGAGGGCCGGGTCCTACAATGAGCAGTTCTTC. Protein sequence: CASLASGRAGSYNEQFF. V usage is TRBV28 and J usage is TRBJ2-1; 10 bases fit TRBD2. The germline CDR1 and CDR2 sequences are MDHEN and SYDVKM. V was pared by 8 bases and J by 1 base, with 11 bases of the junction left unmatched. The CDR3 consists of 17 residues.

V is TRBV6-5 and J is TRBJ1-1; 11 bases fit TRBD1. Trimming took 8 bases from V and 3 from J; bases not matched to a gene: 5. Germline V gene sequence: CDR1 MNHEY, CDR2 SVGAGI. This CDR3 spans 14 amino acids. The CDR3 region has the DNA TGTGCCAGCGGACCGGGACAGGGGGACACTGAAGCTTTCTTT. This codes for CASGPGQGDTEAFF.

The rearrangement links TRBV5-1 to TRBJ1-2; 7 nucleotides align to TRBD1. J gave up 2 bases and V 6 bases, and 7 bases lay outside the gene matches. Looked up from germline, CDR1 is SGHRS and CDR2 is YFSETQ. CDR3 size: 14 residues. CDR3 residues: CASTLTGSNYGYTF. CDR3 DNA: TGCGCCAGCACTTTGACAGGGAGCAACTATGGCTACACCTTC. Full variable domain (remainder filled in from reference TRBV5-1 and TRBJ1-2): KAGVTQTPRYLIKTRGQQVTLSCSPISGHRSVSWYQQTPGQGLQFLFEYFSETQRNKGNFPGRFSGRQFSNSRSEMNVSTLELGDSALYLCASTLTGSNYGYTFGSGTRLTVV.

V and J are TRBV2 and TRBJ2-1, with 8 nucleotides matching TRBD1. Germline V gene sequence: CDR1 SNHLY, CDR2 FYNNEI. The CDR3 contains 17 residues. V was pared by 8 bases and J by 9 bases, with 21 bases of the junction left unmatched. CDR3 region: CASGGAGGTPPPTEQFF. CDR3 in DNA: TGTGCCAGCGGGGGTGCAGGGGGCACCCCACCACCTACTGAGCAGTTCTTC.

The genes are TRBV6-5 and TRBJ1-1; D is undetermined. From germline, CDR1 is MNHEY and CDR2 SVGAGI. The CDR3 runs to 12 residues. Between the trimmed V and J ends, which lost 8 bases and 4 bases, there was a span of 11 bases. Here the CDR3 reads CASDFRGTEAFF. CDR3 nucleotides: TGTGCCAGCGATTTCCGGGGCACTGAAGCTTTCTTT.

CDR3 nucleotide sequence: TGTGCCAGCTTTAGCGGGGTCTCCTACGAGCAGTACTTC. It codes for CASFSGVSYEQYF. The V and J genes are TRBV18 and TRBJ2-7; 8 nucleotides match TRBD2. CDR3 length: 13 amino acids. CDR1 and CDR2 from the germline V gene are KGHSH and LQKENI. With 7 bases clipped from V and 0 bases from J, the junction kept 2 bases outside the gene matches.

The chain combines TRBV15 with TRBJ2-5, with 7 nucleotides matching TRBD1. The ends lost 3 bases at V and 2 bases at J; junction bases unmatched: 9. CDR3 length equals 16 residues. CDR1 and CDR2 from the germline V gene are LNHNV and YYDKDF (reference sequence). The CDR3 sequence: CATSRRAGGKQETQYF. CDR3 nucleotides: TGTGCCACCAGCAGGAGGGCAGGGGGTAAGCAAGAGACCCAGTACTTC.

The V gene is TRBV6-6, the J gene TRBJ1-6; maybe TRBD1 (5 bases). CDR1 is MNHNY, CDR2 SVGAGI, per germline (reference sequence). With 5 bases removed from V and 8 bases from J, the gap between germline ends came to 13 bases. The CDR3 is 14 amino acids. This CDR3 is CASSKGGVDSPLHF. The DNA for the CDR3 is TGTGCCAGCAGTAAGGGAGGGGTGGATTCACCCCTCCACTTT.

A few counts support this clone. V and J are TRBV30 and TRBJ2-1, with TRBD2 identical over 9 bases. With 0 bases clipped from V and 7 bases from J, the junction kept 7 bases outside the gene matches. The CDR3 runs 15 residues. Germline V gene data show CDR1 as GTSNPN and CDR2 as SVGIG (reference sequence). CDR3 in amino acids: CAWSVQTSGGNEQFF. The CDR3, as DNA: TGTGCCTGGAGTGTACAGACTAGCGGAGGGAATGAGCAGTTCTTC.

This clone has a count of ten or more. The rearrangement joins TRBV24-1 to TRBJ2-7, with 8 bases lining up with TRBD1. The ends lost 5 bases at V and 0 bases at J; junction bases unmatched: 5. This CDR3 has 15 amino acids. The germline V gene has CDR1 KGHDR and CDR2 SFDVKD. The CDR3 sequence is CATSGSDRDSYEQYF. In DNA form, the CDR3 reads TGTGCCACCAGTGGGTCGGACAGGGACTCCTACGAGCAGTACTTC.

V and J are TRBV10-1 and TRBJ2-3; 10 bases are a match to TRBD2. There are 15 residues in the CDR3. V lost 2 bases and J lost 4; bases outside the gene matches: 3. Germline CDR1 is WNHNN and CDR2 is SYGVQD (reference sequence). The CDR3 DNA follows: TGCGCCAGCAGTGAGAAACTAGCGGGACCAGATACGCAGTATTTT. This gives the protein CASSEKLAGPDTQYF.